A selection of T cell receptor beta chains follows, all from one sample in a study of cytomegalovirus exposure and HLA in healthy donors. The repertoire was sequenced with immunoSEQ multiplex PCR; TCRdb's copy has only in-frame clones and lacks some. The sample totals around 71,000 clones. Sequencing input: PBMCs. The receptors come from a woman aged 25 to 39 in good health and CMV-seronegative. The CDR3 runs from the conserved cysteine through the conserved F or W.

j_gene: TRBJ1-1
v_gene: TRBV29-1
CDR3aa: CSVTGNTEAFF

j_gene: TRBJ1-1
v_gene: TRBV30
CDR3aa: CAWGGDTEAFF

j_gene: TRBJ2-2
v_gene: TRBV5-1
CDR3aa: CASTVSGTNTGELFF

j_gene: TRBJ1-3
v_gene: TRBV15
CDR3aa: CATSRSGQLTGNTIYF

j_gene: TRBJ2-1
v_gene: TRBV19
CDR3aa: CASSPGTLRNEQFF

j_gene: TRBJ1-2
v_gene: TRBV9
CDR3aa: CASSRRTGQGFRGDGYTF

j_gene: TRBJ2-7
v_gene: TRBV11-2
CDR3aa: CASSLWNGQDEQYF

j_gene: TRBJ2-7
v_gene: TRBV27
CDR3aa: CASRGTGAKEQYF

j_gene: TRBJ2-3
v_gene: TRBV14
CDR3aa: CASRASTDTQYF

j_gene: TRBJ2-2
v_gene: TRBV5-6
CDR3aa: CASSLGTGMRTGELFF

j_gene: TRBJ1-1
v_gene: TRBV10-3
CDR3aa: CAISGNQGGGTEAFF

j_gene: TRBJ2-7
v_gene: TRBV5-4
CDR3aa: CASSFGQLFPYEQYF

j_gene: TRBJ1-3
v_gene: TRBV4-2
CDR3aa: CASSQDHSGNTIYF

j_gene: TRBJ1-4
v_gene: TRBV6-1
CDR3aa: CASRAQGGVEKLFF

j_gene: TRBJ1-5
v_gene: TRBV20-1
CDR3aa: CSARDKSQHF

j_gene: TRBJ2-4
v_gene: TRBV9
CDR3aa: CASSVGGLAGIRAKNIQYF

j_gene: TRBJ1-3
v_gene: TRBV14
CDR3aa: CASSQDFTEGNTIYF

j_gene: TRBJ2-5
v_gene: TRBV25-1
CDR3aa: CASSESLGTGWKETQYF

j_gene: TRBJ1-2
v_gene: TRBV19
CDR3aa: CASLAGTGGLDGYTF

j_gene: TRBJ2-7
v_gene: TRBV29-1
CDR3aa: CSVGQGFSYEQYF

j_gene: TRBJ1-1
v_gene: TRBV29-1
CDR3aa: CSVGRTNFMNTEAFF

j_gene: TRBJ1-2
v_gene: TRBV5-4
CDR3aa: CASSPSKYGYTF

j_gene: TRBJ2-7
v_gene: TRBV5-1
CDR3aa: CASSWTGGGEQYF

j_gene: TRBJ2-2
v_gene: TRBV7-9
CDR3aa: CASIRPRVIGELFF

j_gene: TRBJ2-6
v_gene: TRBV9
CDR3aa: CASSPQVGHGANVLTF

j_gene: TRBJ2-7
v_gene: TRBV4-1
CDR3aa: CASSRLDSEIYEQYF

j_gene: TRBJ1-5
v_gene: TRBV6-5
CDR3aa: CASSSLRGQPQHF

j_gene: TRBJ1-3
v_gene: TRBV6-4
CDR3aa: CASGFGVSGNTIYF

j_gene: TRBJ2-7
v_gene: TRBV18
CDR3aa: CASSPTGYDEQYF

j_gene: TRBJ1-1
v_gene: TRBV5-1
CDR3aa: CASSGDGTGLMNTEAFF

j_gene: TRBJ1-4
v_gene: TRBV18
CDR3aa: CASSPNGGGPNEKLFF